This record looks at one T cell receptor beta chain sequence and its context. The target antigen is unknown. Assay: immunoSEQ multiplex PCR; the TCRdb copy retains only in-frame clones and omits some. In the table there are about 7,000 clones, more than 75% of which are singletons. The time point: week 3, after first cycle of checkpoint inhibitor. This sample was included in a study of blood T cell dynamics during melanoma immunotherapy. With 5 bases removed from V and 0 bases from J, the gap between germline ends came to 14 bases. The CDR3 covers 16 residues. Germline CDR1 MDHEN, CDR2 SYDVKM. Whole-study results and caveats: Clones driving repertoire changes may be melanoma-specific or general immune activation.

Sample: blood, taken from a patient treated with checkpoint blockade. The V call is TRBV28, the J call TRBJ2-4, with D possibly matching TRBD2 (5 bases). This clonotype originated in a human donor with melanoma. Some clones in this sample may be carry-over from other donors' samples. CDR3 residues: CASSLRESLAKNIQYF. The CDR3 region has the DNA TGTGCCAGCAGTCTAAGGGAGAGTCTAGCCAAAAACATTCAGTACTTC.